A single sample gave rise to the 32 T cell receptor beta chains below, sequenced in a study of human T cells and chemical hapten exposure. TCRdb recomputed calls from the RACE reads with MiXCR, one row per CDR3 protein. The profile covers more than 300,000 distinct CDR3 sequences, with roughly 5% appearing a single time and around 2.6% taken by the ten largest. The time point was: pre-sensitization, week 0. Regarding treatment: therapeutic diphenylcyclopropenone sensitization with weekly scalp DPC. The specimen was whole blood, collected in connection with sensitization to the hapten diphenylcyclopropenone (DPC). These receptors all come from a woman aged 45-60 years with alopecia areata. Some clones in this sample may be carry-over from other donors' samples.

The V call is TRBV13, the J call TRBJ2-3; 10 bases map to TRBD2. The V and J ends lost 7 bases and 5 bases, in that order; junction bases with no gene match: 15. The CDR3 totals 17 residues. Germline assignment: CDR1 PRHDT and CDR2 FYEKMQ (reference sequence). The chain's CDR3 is CASKLNVGAGGKDTQYF. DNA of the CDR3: TGTGCCAGCAAGTTGAATGTAGGAGCGGGAGGGAAAGATACGCAGTATTTT.

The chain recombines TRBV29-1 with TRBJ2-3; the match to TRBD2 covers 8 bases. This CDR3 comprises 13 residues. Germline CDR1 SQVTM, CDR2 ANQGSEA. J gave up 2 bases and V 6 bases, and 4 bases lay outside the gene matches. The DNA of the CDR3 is TGCAGCGTGGAGCGGGGGAACACAGATACGCAGTATTTT. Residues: CSVERGNTDTQYF.

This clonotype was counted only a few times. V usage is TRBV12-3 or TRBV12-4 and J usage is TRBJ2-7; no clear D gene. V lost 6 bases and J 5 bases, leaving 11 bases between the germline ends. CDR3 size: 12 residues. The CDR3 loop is CASSSSGHEQYF. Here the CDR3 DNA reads TGTGCCAGCAGCTCCTCGGGTCACGAGCAGTACTTC.

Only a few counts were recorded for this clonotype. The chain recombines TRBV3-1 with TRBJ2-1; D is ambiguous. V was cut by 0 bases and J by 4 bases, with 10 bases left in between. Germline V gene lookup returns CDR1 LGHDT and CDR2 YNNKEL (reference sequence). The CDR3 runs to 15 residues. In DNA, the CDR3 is TGTGCCAGCAGCCAAGAGTTCGACCATTACAATGAGCAGTTCTTC. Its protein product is CASSQEFDHYNEQFF.

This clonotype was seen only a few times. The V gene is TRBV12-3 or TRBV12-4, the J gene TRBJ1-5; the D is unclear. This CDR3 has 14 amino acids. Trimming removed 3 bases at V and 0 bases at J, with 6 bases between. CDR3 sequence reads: CASSFPDSNQPQHF. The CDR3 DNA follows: TGTGCCAGCAGTTTCCCGGATAGCAATCAGCCCCAGCATTTT.

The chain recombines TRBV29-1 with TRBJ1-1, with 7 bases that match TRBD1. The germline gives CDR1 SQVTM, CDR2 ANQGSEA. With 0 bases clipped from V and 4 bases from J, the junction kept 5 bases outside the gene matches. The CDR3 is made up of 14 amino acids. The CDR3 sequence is CSVEEGRGTTEAFF. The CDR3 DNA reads TGCAGCGTTGAAGAGGGCAGGGGGACCACTGAAGCTTTCTTT. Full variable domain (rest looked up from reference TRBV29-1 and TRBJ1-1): SAVISQKPSRDICQRGTSLTIQCQVDSQVTMMFWYRQQPGQSLTLIATANQGSEATYESGFVIDKFPISRPNLTFSTLTVSNMSPEDSSIYLCSVEEGRGTTEAFFGQGTRLTVV.

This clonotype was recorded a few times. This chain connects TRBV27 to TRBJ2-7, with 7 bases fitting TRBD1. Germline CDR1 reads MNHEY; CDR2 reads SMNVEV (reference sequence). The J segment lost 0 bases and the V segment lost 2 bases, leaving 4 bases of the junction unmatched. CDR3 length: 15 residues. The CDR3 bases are TGTGCCAGCAGTTTAACAGGGGCTGGCTCCTACGAGCAGTACTTC. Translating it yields CASSLTGAGSYEQYF.

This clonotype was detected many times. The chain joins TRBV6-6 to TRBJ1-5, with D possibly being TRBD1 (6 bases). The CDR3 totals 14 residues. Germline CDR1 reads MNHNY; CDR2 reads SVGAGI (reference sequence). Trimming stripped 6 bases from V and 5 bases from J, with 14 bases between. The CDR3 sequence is CASSQTGSYQPQHF. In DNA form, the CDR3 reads TGTGCCAGCAGCCAGACAGGTTCTTATCAGCCCCAGCATTTT.

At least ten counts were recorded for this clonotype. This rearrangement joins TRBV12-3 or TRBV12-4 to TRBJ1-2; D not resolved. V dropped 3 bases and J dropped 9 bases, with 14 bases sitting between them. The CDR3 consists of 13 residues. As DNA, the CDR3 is TGTGCCAGCAGTTTGGTCATTACCCCGAGCTACACCTTC. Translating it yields CASSLVITPSYTF.

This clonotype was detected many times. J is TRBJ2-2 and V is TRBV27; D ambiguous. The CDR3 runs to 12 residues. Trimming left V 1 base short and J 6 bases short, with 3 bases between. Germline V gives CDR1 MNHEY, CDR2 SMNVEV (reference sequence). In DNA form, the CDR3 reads TGTGCCAGCAGTTTATTACCCGGGGAGCTGTTTTTT. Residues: CASSLLPGELFF.

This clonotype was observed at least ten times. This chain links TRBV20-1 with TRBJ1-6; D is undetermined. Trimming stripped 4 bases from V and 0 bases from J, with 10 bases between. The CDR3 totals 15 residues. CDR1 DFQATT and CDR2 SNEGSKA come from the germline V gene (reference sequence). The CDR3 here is CSAIRRVSYNSPLHF. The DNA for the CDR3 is TGCAGTGCTATAAGACGGGTCTCCTATAATTCACCCCTCCACTTT.

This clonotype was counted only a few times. CDR3 region: CAISEAGNTIYF. In DNA form, the CDR3 reads TGTGCCATCAGTGAGGCGGGAAACACCATATATTTT. The genes are TRBV10-3 and TRBJ1-3; D gene unclear. V dropped 2 bases and J dropped 4 bases, with 3 bases sitting between them. The CDR3 is 12 amino acids. Germline CDR1 is ENHRY and CDR2 is SYGVKD.

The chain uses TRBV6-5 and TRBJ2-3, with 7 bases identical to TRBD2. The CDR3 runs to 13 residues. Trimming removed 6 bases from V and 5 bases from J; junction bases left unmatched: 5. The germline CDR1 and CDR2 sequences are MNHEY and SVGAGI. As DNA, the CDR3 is TGTGCCAGCAGGCCGGGAGGTGGAGATACGCAGTATTTT. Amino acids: CASRPGGGDTQYF.

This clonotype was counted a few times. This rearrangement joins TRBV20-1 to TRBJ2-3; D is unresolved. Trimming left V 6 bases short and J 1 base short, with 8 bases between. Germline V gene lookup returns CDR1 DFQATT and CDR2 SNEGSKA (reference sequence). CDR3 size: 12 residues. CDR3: CSASPRTDTQYF. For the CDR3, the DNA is TGCAGTGCCTCGCCCCGCACAGATACGCAGTATTTT.

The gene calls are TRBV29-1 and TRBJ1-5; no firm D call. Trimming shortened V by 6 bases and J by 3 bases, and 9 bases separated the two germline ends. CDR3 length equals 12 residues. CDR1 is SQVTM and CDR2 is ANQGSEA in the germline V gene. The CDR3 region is CSVAGANQPQHF. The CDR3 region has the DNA TGCAGCGTAGCAGGTGCCAATCAGCCCCAGCATTTT.

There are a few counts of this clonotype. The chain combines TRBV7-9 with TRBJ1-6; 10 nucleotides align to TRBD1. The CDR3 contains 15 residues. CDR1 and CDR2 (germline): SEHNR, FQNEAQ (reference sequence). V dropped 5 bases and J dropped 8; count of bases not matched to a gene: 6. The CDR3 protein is CASSPPTGGDSPLHF. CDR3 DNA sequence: TGTGCCAGCAGCCCACCGACAGGGGGCGATTCACCCCTCCACTTT.

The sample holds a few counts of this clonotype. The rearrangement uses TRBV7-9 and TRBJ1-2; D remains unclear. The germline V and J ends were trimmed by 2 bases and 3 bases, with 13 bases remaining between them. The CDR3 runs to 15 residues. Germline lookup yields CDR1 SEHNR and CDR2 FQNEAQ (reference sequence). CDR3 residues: CASSLPSDLDYGYTF. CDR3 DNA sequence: TGTGCCAGCAGCTTACCGTCGGATTTAGACTATGGCTACACCTTC.

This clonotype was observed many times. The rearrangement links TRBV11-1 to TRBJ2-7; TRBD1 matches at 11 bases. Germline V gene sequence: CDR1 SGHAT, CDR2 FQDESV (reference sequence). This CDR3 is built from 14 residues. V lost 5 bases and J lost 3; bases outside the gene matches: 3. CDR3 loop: CASSPDRGLYEQYF. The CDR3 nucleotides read TGTGCCAGCAGCCCGGACAGGGGGCTCTACGAGCAGTACTTC.

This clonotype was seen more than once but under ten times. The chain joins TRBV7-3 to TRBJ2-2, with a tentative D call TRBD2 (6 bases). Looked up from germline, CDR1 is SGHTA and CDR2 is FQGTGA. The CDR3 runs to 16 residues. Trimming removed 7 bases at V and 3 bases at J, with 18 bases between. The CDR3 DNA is TGTGCCAGCATTCTAAGGGGAGGATGGGACACCGGGGAGCTGTTTTTT. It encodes CASILRGGWDTGELFF.

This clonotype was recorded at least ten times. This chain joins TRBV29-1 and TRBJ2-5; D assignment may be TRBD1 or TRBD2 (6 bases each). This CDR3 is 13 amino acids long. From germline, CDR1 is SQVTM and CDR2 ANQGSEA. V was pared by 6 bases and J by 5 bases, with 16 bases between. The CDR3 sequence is CSVGNGGGETQYF. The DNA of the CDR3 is TGCAGCGTCGGGAACGGGGGCGGGGAGACCCAGTACTTC.

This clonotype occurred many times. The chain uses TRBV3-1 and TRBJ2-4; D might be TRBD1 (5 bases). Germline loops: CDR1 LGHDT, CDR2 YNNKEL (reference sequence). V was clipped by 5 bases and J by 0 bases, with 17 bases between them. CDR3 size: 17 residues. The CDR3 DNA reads TGTGCCAGCAGCGACAGCTTTGCTTTGCTAGCCAAAAACATTCAGTACTTC. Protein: CASSDSFALLAKNIQYF.

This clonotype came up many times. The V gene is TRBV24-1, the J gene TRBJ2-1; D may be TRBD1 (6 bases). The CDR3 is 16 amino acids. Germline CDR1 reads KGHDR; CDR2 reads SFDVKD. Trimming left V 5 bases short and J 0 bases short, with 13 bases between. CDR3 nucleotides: TGTGCCACCAGTGCCACCAGGGGTAGCTCCTACAATGAGCAGTTCTTC. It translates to CATSATRGSSYNEQFF.

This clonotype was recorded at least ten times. The CDR3 spells CASSPSSQGEETQYF. The CDR3, as DNA: TGTGCCAGCAGTCCCAGTTCTCAGGGGGAAGAGACCCAGTACTTC. J is TRBJ2-5 and V is TRBV28; TRBD1 aligns across 7 bases. The CDR3 is made up of 15 amino acids. In germline, CDR1 is MDHEN, CDR2 SYDVKM. Trimming cost V 5 bases and J 3 bases; bases outside gene matches: 9.

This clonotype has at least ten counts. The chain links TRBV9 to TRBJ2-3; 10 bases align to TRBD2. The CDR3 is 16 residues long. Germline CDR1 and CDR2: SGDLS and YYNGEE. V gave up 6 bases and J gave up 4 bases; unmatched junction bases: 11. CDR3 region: CASTSRAGGPSDTQYF. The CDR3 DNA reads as TGTGCCAGCACCTCGAGAGCGGGGGGGCCCTCAGATACGCAGTATTTT.

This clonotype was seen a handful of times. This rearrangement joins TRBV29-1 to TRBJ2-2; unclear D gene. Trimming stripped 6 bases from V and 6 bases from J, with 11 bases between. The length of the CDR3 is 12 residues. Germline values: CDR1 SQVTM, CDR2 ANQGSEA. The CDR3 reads CSVEKRAGELFF. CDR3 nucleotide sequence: TGCAGCGTGGAAAAAAGGGCCGGGGAGCTGTTTTTT.

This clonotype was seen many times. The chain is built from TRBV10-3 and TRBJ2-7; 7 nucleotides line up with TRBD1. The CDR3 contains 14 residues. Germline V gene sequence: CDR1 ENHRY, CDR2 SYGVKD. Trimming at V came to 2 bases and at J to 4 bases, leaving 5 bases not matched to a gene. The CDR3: CAISEPGGLYEQYF. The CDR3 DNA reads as TGTGCCATCAGTGAGCCAGGGGGATTGTACGAGCAGTACTTC.

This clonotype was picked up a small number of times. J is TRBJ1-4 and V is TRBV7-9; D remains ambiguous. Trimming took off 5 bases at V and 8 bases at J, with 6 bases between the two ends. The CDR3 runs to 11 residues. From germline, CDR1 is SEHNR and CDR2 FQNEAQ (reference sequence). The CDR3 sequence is CASSTMEKLFF. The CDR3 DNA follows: TGTGCCAGCAGCACCATGGAAAAACTGTTTTTT.

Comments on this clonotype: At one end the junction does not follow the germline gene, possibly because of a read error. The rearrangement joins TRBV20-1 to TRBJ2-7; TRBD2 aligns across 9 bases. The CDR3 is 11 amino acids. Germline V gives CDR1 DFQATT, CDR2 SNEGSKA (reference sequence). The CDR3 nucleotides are TGCAGTGCATATAGCGGGAGCTCCAAATGCTTC. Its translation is CSAYSGSSKCF.

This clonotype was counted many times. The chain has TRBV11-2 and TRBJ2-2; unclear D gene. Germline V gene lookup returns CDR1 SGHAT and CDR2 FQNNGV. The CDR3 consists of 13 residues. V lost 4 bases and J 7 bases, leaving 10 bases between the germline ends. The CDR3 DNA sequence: TGTGCCAGCAGCTCGTCGATCGGCGGGGAGCTGTTTTTT. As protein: CASSSSIGGELFF.

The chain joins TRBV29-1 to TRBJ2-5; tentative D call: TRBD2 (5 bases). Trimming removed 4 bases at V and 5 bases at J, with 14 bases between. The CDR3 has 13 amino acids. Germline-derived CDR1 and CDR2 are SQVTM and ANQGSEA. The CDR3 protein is CSVAPGSGETQYF. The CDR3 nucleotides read TGCAGCGTTGCCCCCGGCAGCGGCGAGACCCAGTACTTC.

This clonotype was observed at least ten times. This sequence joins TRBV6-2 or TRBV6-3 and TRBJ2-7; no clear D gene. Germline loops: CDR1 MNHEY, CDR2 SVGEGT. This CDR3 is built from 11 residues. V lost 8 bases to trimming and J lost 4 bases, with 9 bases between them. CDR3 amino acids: CASRGLYEQYF. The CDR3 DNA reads TGTGCCAGCCGAGGTCTGTACGAGCAGTACTTC.

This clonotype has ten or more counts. The CDR3 loop reads CASSLQGLATEAFF. The DNA of the CDR3 is TGTGCCAGCAGCCTACAGGGTCTGGCCACTGAAGCTTTCTTT. The rearrangement joins TRBV7-2 to TRBJ1-1, with D possibly matching TRBD1 (6 bases). V was cut by 5 bases and J by 4 bases, with 14 bases left in between. The germline CDR1 and CDR2 sequences are SGHTA and FQGNSA. The CDR3 is 14 amino acids. Variable domain in full (rest from reference TRBV7-2 and TRBJ1-1): GAGVSQSPSNKVTEKGKDVELRCDPISGHTALYWYRQSLGQGLEFLIYFQGNSAPDKSGLPSDRFSAERTGGSVSTLTIQRTQQEDSAVYLCASSLQGLATEAFFGQGTRLTVV.